This is a list of T cell receptor beta chains from one sample in a study of cytomegalovirus exposure and HLA in healthy donors. The method was immunoSEQ multiplex PCR; TCRdb's version includes in-frame clones alone and lacks a portion of them. The table has fewer than 150,000 clones, 80% seen once. Specimen: PBMCs. The receptors were sampled from a male donor in good health and CMV-seronegative. Both conserved end residues are part of each CDR3. The D gene is left open where the match is weak. Clone size is stated in some rows and not others, as once, few, many or a class when expanded.

cdr3_aa: CASSLGGGYGGYTF
cdr3_nt: TGTGCCAGCAGTTTAGGCGGGGGTTACGGAGGCTACACCTTC
v_call: TRBV28
clone_size: -
j_call: TRBJ1-2
d_call: -

cdr3_aa: CASSVDSGGLIRTQYF
cdr3_nt: TGTGCCAGCAGCGTAGATTCAGGGGGGTTGATTCGGACCCAGTACTTC
v_call: TRBV9
clone_size: -
j_call: TRBJ2-5
d_call: -

cdr3_aa: CASSRGQGGLAGADNEQFF
cdr3_nt: TGCGCCAGCAGCCGAGGACAGGGCGGGCTAGCGGGGGCCGACAATGAGCAGTTCTTC
v_call: TRBV4-1
clone_size: -
j_call: TRBJ2-1
d_call: TRBD2

cdr3_aa: CASSLTLGGSYEQYF
cdr3_nt: TGTGCCAGCTCACTTACTTTGGGCGGGTCCTACGAGCAGTACTTC
v_call: TRBV18
clone_size: -
j_call: TRBJ2-7
d_call: -

cdr3_aa: CASGGDVSSYNEQFF
cdr3_nt: TGTGCCAGCGGGGGGGACGTTAGCTCCTACAATGAGCAGTTCTTC
v_call: TRBV2
clone_size: -
j_call: TRBJ2-1
d_call: TRBD2

cdr3_aa: CASSLGPRADTQYF
cdr3_nt: TGTGCCAGCAGCTTAGGACCGAGGGCAGATACGCAGTATTTT
v_call: TRBV7-2
clone_size: once
j_call: TRBJ2-3
d_call: -

cdr3_aa: CASSADSLPSYEQYF
cdr3_nt: TGTGCCAGCAGCGCTGACAGCCTACCTTCCTACGAGCAGTACTTC
v_call: TRBV7-2
clone_size: -
j_call: TRBJ2-7
d_call: -

cdr3_aa: CSSSLMSLLGRQETQYF
cdr3_nt: TGTTCCAGCAGCTTGATGTCCCTGCTCGGTCGGCAAGAGACCCAGTACTTC
v_call: TRBV7-9
clone_size: -
j_call: TRBJ2-5
d_call: -

cdr3_aa: CASSFTGTGQGAFF
cdr3_nt: TGTGCCAGCAGTTTCACCGGGACAGGCCAGGGAGCTTTCTTT
v_call: TRBV28
clone_size: -
j_call: TRBJ1-1
d_call: TRBD1

cdr3_aa: CASSPAGQTYEQYF
cdr3_nt: TGTGCCAGCTCACCGGCGGGACAGACTTACGAGCAGTACTTC
v_call: TRBV18
clone_size: few
j_call: TRBJ2-7
d_call: -

cdr3_aa: CASSQDRWDMNTEAFF
cdr3_nt: TGCGCCAGCAGCCAAGATCGATGGGACATGAACACTGAAGCTTTCTTT
v_call: TRBV4-3
clone_size: -
j_call: TRBJ1-1
d_call: -

cdr3_aa: CASSSRPGVQETQYF
cdr3_nt: TGCGCCAGCAGCTCTAGGCCCGGGGTCCAAGAGACCCAGTACTTC
v_call: TRBV5-1
clone_size: once
j_call: TRBJ2-5
d_call: -

cdr3_aa: CASSLTTGADTEAFF
cdr3_nt: TGTGCCAGCAGCCTCACAACAGGGGCTGACACTGAAGCTTTCTTT
v_call: TRBV27
clone_size: -
j_call: TRBJ1-1
d_call: TRBD1

cdr3_aa: CASSTTGAGDEQYF
cdr3_nt: TGTGCCAGCAGCACTACAGGGGCCGGGGACGAGCAGTACTTC
v_call: TRBV28
clone_size: -
j_call: TRBJ2-7
d_call: TRBD1

cdr3_aa: CASSVGTGGHSSLHF
cdr3_nt: TGTGCCAGCAGCGTCGGGACAGGGGGCCATTCATCCCTCCACTTT
v_call: TRBV5-4
clone_size: -
j_call: TRBJ1-6
d_call: TRBD1

cdr3_aa: CASTVSMRGQGVYEQYF
cdr3_nt: TGTGCCAGCACCGTCAGCATGAGAGGACAGGGGGTGTACGAGCAGTACTTC
v_call: TRBV5-4
clone_size: once
j_call: TRBJ2-7
d_call: TRBD1

cdr3_aa: CAISESGQRLMGGYTF
cdr3_nt: TGTGCCATCAGTGAGTCTGGACAGCGTCTTATGGGTGGCTACACCTTC
v_call: TRBV10-3
clone_size: -
j_call: TRBJ1-2
d_call: -

cdr3_aa: CASSLAGTASYEQYF
cdr3_nt: TGTGCCAGCAGTTTAGCAGGTACTGCCTCCTACGAGCAGTACTTC
v_call: TRBV27
clone_size: -
j_call: TRBJ2-7
d_call: -

cdr3_aa: CASSLGLNTGELFF
cdr3_nt: TGTGCCAGCAGCCTGGGACTAAATACCGGGGAGCTGTTTTTT
v_call: TRBV7-2
clone_size: -
j_call: TRBJ2-2
d_call: TRBD2

cdr3_aa: CASNIQGAKQPQHF
cdr3_nt: TGTGCCAGCAACATACAGGGGGCTAAACAGCCCCAGCATTTT
v_call: TRBV7-8
clone_size: -
j_call: TRBJ1-5
d_call: TRBD1

cdr3_aa: CASSPGTANSPLHF
cdr3_nt: TGTGCCAGCAGCCCCGGGACAGCAAATTCACCCCTCCACTTT
v_call: TRBV6-4
clone_size: few
j_call: TRBJ1-6
d_call: TRBD1

cdr3_aa: CASSLAGTGRYGYTF
cdr3_nt: TGTGCCAGCAGCTTGGCCGGGACAGGGAGGTATGGCTACACCTTC
v_call: TRBV5-4
clone_size: -
j_call: TRBJ1-2
d_call: TRBD1

cdr3_aa: CASSSHLVGGTQYF
cdr3_nt: TGTGCCAGCAGCTCCCACCTAGTGGGGGGGACCCAGTACTTC
v_call: TRBV7-2
clone_size: -
j_call: TRBJ2-5
d_call: -

cdr3_aa: CASRTRQGDSPLHF
cdr3_nt: TGTGCCAGTAGGACCCGACAGGGAGATTCACCCCTCCACTTT
v_call: TRBV19
clone_size: few
j_call: TRBJ1-6
d_call: TRBD1

cdr3_aa: CAWSTSPGTGVSSYNSPLHF
cdr3_nt: TGTGCCTGGAGTACCAGTCCCGGGACAGGGGTCAGCTCCTATAATTCACCCCTCCACTTT
v_call: TRBV30
clone_size: -
j_call: TRBJ1-6
d_call: TRBD1

cdr3_aa: CAWMEIKIATNEKLFF
cdr3_nt: TGTGCCTGGATGGAGATAAAGATAGCAACTAATGAAAAACTGTTTTTT
v_call: TRBV30
clone_size: -
j_call: TRBJ1-4
d_call: -

cdr3_aa: CSVEEGPGYGYTF
cdr3_nt: TGCAGCGTTGAGGAGGGGCCCGGCTATGGCTACACCTTC
v_call: TRBV29-1
clone_size: -
j_call: TRBJ1-2
d_call: -

cdr3_aa: CASRDRGADTQYF
cdr3_nt: TGTGCCAGCAGGGACAGGGGCGCGGATACGCAGTATTTT
v_call: TRBV11-1
clone_size: -
j_call: TRBJ2-3
d_call: TRBD1

cdr3_aa: CASGRTGNTEAFF
cdr3_nt: TGTGCCAGCGGCCGGACAGGGAACACTGAAGCTTTCTTT
v_call: TRBV27
clone_size: -
j_call: TRBJ1-1
d_call: TRBD1

cdr3_aa: CASSWAGTGGFEQYF
cdr3_nt: TGTGCCAGCAGTTGGGCCGGGACAGGGGGCTTCGAGCAGTACTTC
v_call: TRBV27
clone_size: -
j_call: TRBJ2-7
d_call: TRBD1

cdr3_aa: CASSTGVPYGYTF
cdr3_nt: TGTGCCAGCTCGACAGGGGTACCCTATGGCTACACCTTC
v_call: TRBV18
clone_size: -
j_call: TRBJ1-2
d_call: TRBD1

cdr3_aa: CASSPGGVRNSPLHF
cdr3_nt: TGTGCCAGCAGCCCCGGCGGGGTCCGCAATTCACCCCTCCACTTT
v_call: TRBV7-9
clone_size: few
j_call: TRBJ1-6
d_call: -

cdr3_aa: CASSARPGSTDTQYF
cdr3_nt: TGTGCCAGCAGCGCCCGCCCCGGGAGCACAGATACGCAGTATTTT
v_call: TRBV9
clone_size: -
j_call: TRBJ2-3
d_call: -

cdr3_aa: CASSIRLAGVNTGELFF
cdr3_nt: TGTGCCAGCAGCATTCGACTAGCGGGCGTTAACACCGGGGAGCTGTTTTTT
v_call: TRBV11-2
clone_size: -
j_call: TRBJ2-2
d_call: TRBD2

cdr3_aa: CSGLGRAEAFF
cdr3_nt: TGCAGCGGCCTGGGGAGGGCTGAAGCTTTCTTT
v_call: TRBV29-1
clone_size: -
j_call: TRBJ1-1
d_call: -

cdr3_aa: CASSQLGLSGGGYTF
cdr3_nt: TGCGCCAGCAGCCAATTGGGACTATCGGGGGGTGGCTACACCTTC
v_call: TRBV4-1
clone_size: -
j_call: TRBJ1-2
d_call: -

cdr3_aa: CASGGLSTDTQYF
cdr3_nt: TGTGCCAGCGGGGGGTTAAGCACAGATACGCAGTATTTT
v_call: TRBV14
clone_size: -
j_call: TRBJ2-3
d_call: -

cdr3_aa: CASSPGQSYEQYF
cdr3_nt: TGTGCCAGCAGCCCTGGACAGTCCTACGAGCAGTACTTC
v_call: TRBV5-4
clone_size: -
j_call: TRBJ2-7
d_call: -

cdr3_aa: CASSGTSNEQFF
cdr3_nt: TGTGCCAGCAGCGGAACTAGCAATGAGCAGTTCTTC
v_call: TRBV5-4
clone_size: -
j_call: TRBJ2-1
d_call: -

cdr3_aa: CASSLDRLAQETQYF
cdr3_nt: TGTGCCAGCAGCTTAGATCGTCTAGCTCAAGAGACCCAGTACTTC
v_call: TRBV7-9
clone_size: -
j_call: TRBJ2-5
d_call: -

cdr3_aa: CASSSQGFNQPQHF
cdr3_nt: TGTGCCAGCAGTTCACAGGGATTCAATCAGCCCCAGCATTTT
v_call: TRBV2
clone_size: -
j_call: TRBJ1-5
d_call: -

cdr3_aa: CASSKRGGATGGNEQFF
cdr3_nt: TGCGCCAGCAGCAAAAGAGGGGGAGCAACGGGGGGTAATGAGCAGTTCTTC
v_call: TRBV4-3
clone_size: -
j_call: TRBJ2-1
d_call: -

cdr3_aa: CASISETQYF
cdr3_nt: TGTGCCAGCATCTCCGAGACCCAGTACTTC
v_call: TRBV2
clone_size: once
j_call: TRBJ2-5
d_call: -

cdr3_aa: CASSLAGGVTDTQYF
cdr3_nt: TGTGCCAGCAGCTTAGCGGGGGGGGTCACAGATACGCAGTATTTT
v_call: TRBV11-3
clone_size: -
j_call: TRBJ2-3
d_call: TRBD2

cdr3_aa: CASSQATGVGYEQYF
cdr3_nt: TGCGCCAGCAGCCAAGCGACAGGGGTTGGCTACGAGCAGTACTTC
v_call: TRBV4-3
clone_size: -
j_call: TRBJ2-7
d_call: TRBD1

cdr3_aa: CASSYGGNEQFF
cdr3_nt: TGTGCCAGCAGTTACGGAGGAAATGAGCAGTTCTTC
v_call: TRBV6-5
clone_size: -
j_call: TRBJ2-1
d_call: -

cdr3_aa: CASSLRGSTDTQYF
cdr3_nt: TGCGCCAGCAGCTTAAGGGGGAGCACAGATACGCAGTATTTT
v_call: TRBV5-1
clone_size: -
j_call: TRBJ2-3
d_call: -

cdr3_aa: CASSPRGDREKLFF
cdr3_nt: TGTGCCAGCAGCCCTCGGGGGGATCGTGAAAAACTGTTTTTT
v_call: TRBV4-2
clone_size: few
j_call: TRBJ1-4
d_call: -

cdr3_aa: CASSLQGNYGYTF
cdr3_nt: TGTGCCAGCAGTTTACAGGGGAACTATGGCTACACCTTC
v_call: TRBV27
clone_size: -
j_call: TRBJ1-2
d_call: -

cdr3_aa: CASSSLGGKRKQYF
cdr3_nt: TGTGCCAGCAGTTCCCTGGGGGGAAAAAGGAAGCAGTACTTC
v_call: TRBV27
clone_size: few
j_call: TRBJ2-7
d_call: -

cdr3_aa: CASRISGPGGYTF
cdr3_nt: TGTGCCAGTAGGATCAGCGGGCCGGGGGGCTACACCTTC
v_call: TRBV19
clone_size: once
j_call: TRBJ1-2
d_call: -

cdr3_aa: CASSQDGNGGYEQYF
cdr3_nt: TGCGCCAGCAGCCAAGATGGGAACGGGGGGTACGAGCAGTACTTC
v_call: TRBV4-3
clone_size: few
j_call: TRBJ2-7
d_call: TRBD2

cdr3_aa: CASSSTSGGQDTQYF
cdr3_nt: TGTGCCAGCAGTTCTACTAGCGGGGGGCAGGATACGCAGTATTTT
v_call: TRBV27
clone_size: -
j_call: TRBJ2-3
d_call: TRBD2

cdr3_aa: CAWEGPIAGASEQYF
cdr3_nt: TGTGCCTGGGAGGGACCTATCGCGGGGGCTAGCGAGCAGTACTTC
v_call: TRBV30
clone_size: -
j_call: TRBJ2-7
d_call: -

cdr3_aa: CASSPRAGSTEAFF
cdr3_nt: TGTGCCAGCAGCCCAAGGGCCGGGAGCACTGAAGCTTTCTTT
v_call: TRBV7-3
clone_size: -
j_call: TRBJ1-1
d_call: -

cdr3_aa: CASSLPTGTGGYTF
cdr3_nt: TGCGCCAGCAGCCTTCCGACAGGGACTGGGGGCTACACCTTC
v_call: TRBV4-1
clone_size: -
j_call: TRBJ1-2
d_call: TRBD1

cdr3_aa: CASSPGHHSNQPQHF
cdr3_nt: TGTGCCAGCAGTCCGGGACATCATAGCAATCAGCCCCAGCATTTT
v_call: TRBV6-5
clone_size: few
j_call: TRBJ1-5
d_call: -